A single T cell receptor beta chain is shown here with its context. This clone was seen once. Its antigen is unknown. No base quality values were provided; no much bigger clone lies one nucleotide off. The library was prepared using the immunoSEQ multiplex PCR assay. This is the immuneACCESS table as TCRdb keeps it, with only in-frame sequences that have V and J called. A part of the clones is gone; compared with another copy, unresolved V genes explain less than half, and the rest is unexplained. This sample is represented by approximately 220,000 clones; about 93% of them were singletons. Roughly 1.6% of the sample belongs to the ten largest clones. The data were obtained in a study of control samples from healthy donors and cancer patients (dated by TCRdb to about 2020). The sequenced material came from blood. The source of this sequence is a man aged 50 to 59 in good health.

CDR3 region: CASSISPGQVNSPLHF. The bases are TGCGCCAGCAGCATTTCCCCGGGACAGGTTAATTCACCCCTCCACTTT. The V and J segments used are TRBV5-1 and TRBJ1-6, with 8 bases aligning to TRBD1. Unmatched junction bases come to 9, with V trimmed by 4 bases and J by 6 bases. The CDR3 runs 16 residues from the cysteine to the phenylalanine. The DNA shown is the 48-base CDR3, in frame from base 1. CDR1 and CDR2, looked up from the germline V gene, are SGHRS and YFSETQ.